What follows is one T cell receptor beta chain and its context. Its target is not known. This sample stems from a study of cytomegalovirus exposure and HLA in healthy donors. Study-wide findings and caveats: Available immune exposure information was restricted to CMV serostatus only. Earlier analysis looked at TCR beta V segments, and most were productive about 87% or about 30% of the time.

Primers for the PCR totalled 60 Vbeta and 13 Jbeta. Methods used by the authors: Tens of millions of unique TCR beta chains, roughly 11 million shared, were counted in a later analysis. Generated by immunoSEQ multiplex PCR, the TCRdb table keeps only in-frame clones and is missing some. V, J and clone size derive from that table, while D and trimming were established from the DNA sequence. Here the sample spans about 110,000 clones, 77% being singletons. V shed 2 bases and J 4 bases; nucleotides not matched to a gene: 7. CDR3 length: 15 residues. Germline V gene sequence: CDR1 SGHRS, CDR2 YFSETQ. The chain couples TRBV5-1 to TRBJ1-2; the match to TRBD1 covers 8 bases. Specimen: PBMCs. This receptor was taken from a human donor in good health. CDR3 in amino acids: CASSFGQGWSYGYTF. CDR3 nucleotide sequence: TGCGCCAGCAGCTTTGGACAGGGATGGAGCTATGGCTACACCTTC. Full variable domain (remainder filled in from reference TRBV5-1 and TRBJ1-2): KAGVTQTPRYLIKTRGQQVTLSCSPISGHRSVSWYQQTPGQGLQFLFEYFSETQRNKGNFPGRFSGRQFSNSRSEMNVSTLELGDSALYLCASSFGQGWSYGYTFGSGTRLTVV.